This TCR beta chain is from a study of T cell responses to AZD1222 COVID-19 vaccine. Germline V gives CDR1 LNHDA, CDR2 SQIVND (reference sequence). Trimming removed 3 bases from V and 2 bases from J, with 13 bases in between. The CDR3 totals 16 residues. Clones were sequenced by immunoSEQ multiplex PCR, and TCRdb holds only the in-frame ones, with some missing. The data hold 80,000 to 100,000 clones, with just over 85% observed a single time. Note on this clone: Its target is not known.

General study findings and limits: Clonal diversity was possibly underestimated, and white British individuals and females predominated among donors.

This sequence joins TRBV19 and TRBJ1-4, with D unresolved. This clonotype was sampled from an adult in good health. Specimen: peripheral blood, collected on day 0 of AZD1222 vaccination. DNA of the CDR3: TGTGCCAGTAGTATGCCAGGCCGGGATACTAATGAAAAACTGTTTTTT. Its protein product is CASSMPGRDTNEKLFF. Supplemented by reference TRBV19 and TRBJ1-4, the full variable domain reads DGGITQSPKYLFRKEGQNVTLSCEQNLNHDAMYWYRQDPGQGLRLIYYSQIVNDFQKGDIAEGYSVSREKKESFPLTVTSAQKNPTAFYLCASSMPGRDTNEKLFFGSGTQLSVL.